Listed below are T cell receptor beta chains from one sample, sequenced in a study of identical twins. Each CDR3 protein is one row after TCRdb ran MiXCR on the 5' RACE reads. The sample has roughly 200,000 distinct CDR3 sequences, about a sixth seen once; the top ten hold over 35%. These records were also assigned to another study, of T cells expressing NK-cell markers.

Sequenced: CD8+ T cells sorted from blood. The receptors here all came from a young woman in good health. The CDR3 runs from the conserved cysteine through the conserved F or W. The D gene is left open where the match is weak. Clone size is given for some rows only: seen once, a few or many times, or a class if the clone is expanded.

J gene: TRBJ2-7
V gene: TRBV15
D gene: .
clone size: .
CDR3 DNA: TGTGCCACCAGCAAAGAATTACAGGGTTTAACCTACGAGCAGTACTTC
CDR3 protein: CATSKELQGLTYEQYF

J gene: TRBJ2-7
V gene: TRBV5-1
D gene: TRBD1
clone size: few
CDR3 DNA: TGCGCCAGCAGCTCACCGGGACAGGGGGGCCACGAGCAGTACTTC
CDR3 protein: CASSSPGQGGHEQYF

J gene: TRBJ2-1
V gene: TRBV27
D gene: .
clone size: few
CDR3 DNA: TGTGCCAGCAGTCTATCATCTAACGCGGGAGAGCAGTTCTTC
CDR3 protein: CASSLSSNAGEQFF

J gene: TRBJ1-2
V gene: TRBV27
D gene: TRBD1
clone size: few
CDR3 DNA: TGTGCCAGCAGTTTCATTAGGGGACAGGGGGCACATGGCTACACCTTC
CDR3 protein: CASSFIRGQGAHGYTF

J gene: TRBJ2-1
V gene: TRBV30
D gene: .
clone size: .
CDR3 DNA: TGTGCCTGGAGCGCCCGAGCCGCCCATGAGCAGTTCTTC
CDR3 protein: CAWSARAAHEQFF

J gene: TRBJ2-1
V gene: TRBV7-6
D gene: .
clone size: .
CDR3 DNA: TGTGCCAGCAGCCGCGGACAGAGTAACTACAATGAGCAGTTCTTC
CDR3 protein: CASSRGQSNYNEQFF

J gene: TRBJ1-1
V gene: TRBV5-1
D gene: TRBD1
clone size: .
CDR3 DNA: TGCGCCAGCATAGGTCCGGAGTCCGTTCCGGGACAGACCGAAGCTTTCTTT
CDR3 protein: CASIGPESVPGQTEAFF

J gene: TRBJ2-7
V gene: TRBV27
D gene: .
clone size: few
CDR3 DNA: TGTGCCAGCAGTCCCGGGACGGACCCCTACGAGCAGTACTTC
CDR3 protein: CASSPGTDPYEQYF

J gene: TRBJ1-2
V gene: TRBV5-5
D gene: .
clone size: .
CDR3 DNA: TGTGCCAGCAGACGTGAAGACCTGAGGGGCTACACCTTC
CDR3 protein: CASRREDLRGYTF

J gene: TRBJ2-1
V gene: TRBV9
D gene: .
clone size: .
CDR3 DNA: TGTGCCAGCAGCGTAGACGGCTCTAACGGAGGTGAGCAGTTCTTC
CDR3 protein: CASSVDGSNGGEQFF

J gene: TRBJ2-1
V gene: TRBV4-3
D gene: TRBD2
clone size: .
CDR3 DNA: TGCGCCAGCAGCCAAGACGGGAGCGGGAGCTCCTACAATGAGCAGTTCTTC
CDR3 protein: CASSQDGSGSSYNEQFF

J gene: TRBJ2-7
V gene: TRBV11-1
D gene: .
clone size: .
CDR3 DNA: TGTGCCAGCAACGATGGCTCCTACGAGCAGTACTTC
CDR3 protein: CASNDGSYEQYF

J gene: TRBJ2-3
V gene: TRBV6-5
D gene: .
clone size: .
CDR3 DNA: TGTGCCAGCGGGGGGGCCCAGGATACGCAGTATTTT
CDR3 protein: CASGGAQDTQYF

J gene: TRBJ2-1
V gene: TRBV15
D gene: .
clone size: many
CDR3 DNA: TGTGCCACCAGCAGAGATCGGAATGAGCAGTTCTTC
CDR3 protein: CATSRDRNEQFF

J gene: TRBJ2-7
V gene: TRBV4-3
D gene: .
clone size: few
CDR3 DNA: TGCGCCAGCAGCCAAGAGAGAGGACCCGAGCAGTACTTC
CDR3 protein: CASSQERGPEQYF

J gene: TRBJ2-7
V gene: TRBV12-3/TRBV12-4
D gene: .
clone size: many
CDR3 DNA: TGTGCCAGCAGGGGGGACGAGCAGTACTTC
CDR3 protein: CASRGDEQYF

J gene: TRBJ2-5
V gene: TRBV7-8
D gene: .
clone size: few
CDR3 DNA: TGTGCCAGCAGCTGGGAAGAGACCCAGTACTTC
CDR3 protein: CASSWEETQYF

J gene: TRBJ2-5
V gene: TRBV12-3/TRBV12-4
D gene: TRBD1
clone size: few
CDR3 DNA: TGTGCCAGCAGTTTAGCCCCCGGCGAGGGACAGGGGGGTCAAGAGACCCAGTACTTC
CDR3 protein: CASSLAPGEGQGGQETQYF

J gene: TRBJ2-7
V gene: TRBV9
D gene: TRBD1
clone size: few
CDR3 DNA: TGTGCCAGCAGCGTAAGAGGGACAGGGTCCTACGAGCAGTACTTC
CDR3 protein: CASSVRGTGSYEQYF

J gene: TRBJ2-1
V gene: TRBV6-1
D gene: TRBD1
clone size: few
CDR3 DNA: TGTGCCAGCAGTGAAGCTGAGACAGGGTACAATGAGCAGTTCTTC
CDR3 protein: CASSEAETGYNEQFF

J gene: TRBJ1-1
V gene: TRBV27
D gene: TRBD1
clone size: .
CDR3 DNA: TGTGCCAGCAGTACGGACAGGGCGTGGGCTGAAGCTTTCTTT
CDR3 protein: CASSTDRAWAEAFF

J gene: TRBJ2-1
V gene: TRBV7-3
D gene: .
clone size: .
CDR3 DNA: TGTGCCAGCAGCTCCACGGGGTCTCTCAACAATGAGCAGTTCTTC
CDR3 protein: CASSSTGSLNNEQFF

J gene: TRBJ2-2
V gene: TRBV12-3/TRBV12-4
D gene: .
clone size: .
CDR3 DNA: TGTGCCAGCACCTCGCCCGAGCGAGGCACCGGGGAGCTGTTTTTT
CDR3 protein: CASTSPERGTGELFF

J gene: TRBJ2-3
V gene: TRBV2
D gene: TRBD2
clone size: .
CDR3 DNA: TGTGCCAGCGCCAGGACTAGCGGGAGGGTCATCAGCACAGATACGCAGTATTTT
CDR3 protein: CASARTSGRVISTDTQYF

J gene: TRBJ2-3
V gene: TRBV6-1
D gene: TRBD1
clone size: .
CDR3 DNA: TGTGCCAGCAGTGAAGATACAGGGGGCAACACAGATACGCAGTATTTT
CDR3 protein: CASSEDTGGNTDTQYF

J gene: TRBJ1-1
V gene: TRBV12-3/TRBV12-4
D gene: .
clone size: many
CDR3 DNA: TGTGCCAGCAGTTTTTATTCTGGTTCCACTGAAGCTTTCTTT
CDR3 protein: CASSFYSGSTEAFF

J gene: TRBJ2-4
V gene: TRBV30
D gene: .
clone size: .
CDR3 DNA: TGTGCCTGGAGGGCCAAAAACATTCAGTACTTC
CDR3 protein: CAWRAKNIQYF

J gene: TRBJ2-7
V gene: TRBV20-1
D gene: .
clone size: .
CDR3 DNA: TGCAGTGCTAGGGCACCCACGGGGATACTTCAGTACTTC
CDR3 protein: CSARAPTGILQYF